These T cell receptor beta chains were read from a single sample in a study of neurological immune-mediated disorders. TCRdb re-derived calls from the 5' RACE reads in MiXCR, one entry per CDR3 protein. Of about 21,000 distinct CDR3 sequences listed, around 6% are singletons. Input material: CD8+ T cells from blood. The receptors here all came from a man aged 18-30 years in good health. The CDR3 runs from the conserved cysteine through the conserved F or W. D genes are given only for firm matches. Expanded clones get a size class; other rows say once, few or many, or leave the size out.

clone_size,j_call,d_call,v_call,cdr3_aa,cdr3_nt
many,TRBJ2-1,.,TRBV6-5,CASSFNSYDEQFF,TGTGCCAGCAGTTTTAATAGTTACGATGAGCAGTTCTTC
many,TRBJ2-7,.,TRBV4-3,CASSQGATEYYEQYF,TGCGCCAGCAGCCAAGGAGCCACTGAATACTACGAGCAGTACTTC
many,TRBJ2-7,.,TRBV20-1,CSARSLLGSTYEQYF,TGCAGTGCTAGATCTTTGTTGGGTTCTACCTACGAGCAGTACTTC
.,TRBJ1-1,.,TRBV4-1,CASSQARRTEAFF,TGCGCCAGCAGCCAAGCCCGGCGCACTGAAGCTTTCTTT
many,TRBJ2-3,TRBD1,TRBV7-2,CASSTSGQKDTQYF,TGTGCCAGCAGCACTTCGGGACAGAAAGATACGCAGTATTTT
many,TRBJ1-3,.,TRBV7-2,CASSDGGGRPNFSGNTIYF,TGTGCCAGCAGCGACGGGGGGGGGCGACCGAACTTCTCTGGAAACACCATATATTTT
many,TRBJ1-5,.,TRBV12-3/TRBV12-4,CASSLAMSQPQHF,TGTGCCAGCAGTTTGGCCATGAGTCAGCCCCAGCATTTT
many,TRBJ1-1,.,TRBV5-1,CASRPHGGNTEAFF,TGCGCCAGCAGGCCCCATGGGGGGAACACTGAAGCTTTCTTT
many,TRBJ2-1,.,TRBV6-1,CASTWVNEQFF,TGTGCCAGCACCTGGGTCAATGAGCAGTTCTTC
.,TRBJ2-1,.,TRBV29-1,CSVEGPGLDNEQFF,TGCAGCGTTGAGGGCCCAGGCCTGGACAATGAGCAGTTCTTC
many,TRBJ2-2,.,TRBV7-3,CASSSENGELFF,TGTGCCAGCAGCTCGGAAAACGGGGAGCTGTTTTTT
many,TRBJ2-7,.,TRBV7-9,CASQADGNEQYF,TGTGCCAGCCAAGCGGACGGCAACGAGCAGTACTTC
many,TRBJ2-7,TRBD1,TRBV5-1,CASSPIRDSPLEQYF,TGCGCCAGCAGCCCAATCCGGGACAGTCCTCTCGAGCAGTACTTC
many,TRBJ2-3,TRBD1,TRBV7-6,CASSLETGAVGTDTQYF,TGTGCCAGCAGCTTGGAGACAGGGGCAGTAGGCACAGATACGCAGTATTTT
many,TRBJ1-2,.,TRBV27,CASGWGLGGYTF,TGTGCCAGCGGGTGGGGATTGGGAGGCTACACCTTC
many,TRBJ1-2,.,TRBV5-6,CASSLDSYGYTF,TGTGCCAGCAGCTTGGACAGCTATGGCTACACCTTC
many,TRBJ2-7,TRBD2,TRBV5-4,CASSLELAGGYEQYF,TGTGCCAGCAGCTTGGAACTAGCGGGGGGTTACGAGCAGTACTTC
many,TRBJ1-5,TRBD1,TRBV12-3/TRBV12-4,CASSQEITPGQTSNQPQHF,TGTGCCAGCAGTCAAGAAATTACCCCGGGACAGACCAGCAATCAGCCCCAGCATTTT
many,TRBJ1-4,.,TRBV27,CASSIFPSAEKLFF,TGTGCCAGCAGTATATTTCCAAGCGCGGAAAAACTGTTTTTT
many,TRBJ2-7,.,TRBV10-3,CAISDRDTNYEQYF,TGTGCCATCAGTGATCGGGACACCAACTACGAGCAGTACTTC
many,TRBJ2-3,.,TRBV2,CASSESLSGASTDTQYF,TGTGCCAGCAGTGAGAGTTTGAGCGGAGCTAGCACAGATACGCAGTATTTT
many,TRBJ2-3,TRBD2,TRBV7-3,CASSYAGGTDTQYF,TGTGCCAGCAGCTACGCGGGGGGCACAGATACGCAGTATTTT
few,TRBJ2-1,TRBD2,TRBV7-3,CASSPALAGAYNEQFF,TGTGCCAGCAGCCCGGCACTAGCGGGGGCCTACAATGAGCAGTTCTTC
many,TRBJ1-1,.,TRBV29-1,CSVFYSGGLSTEAFF,TGCAGCGTTTTTTATTCCGGGGGCTTGAGCACTGAAGCTTTCTTT
many,TRBJ1-4,.,TRBV4-2,CASSQEGPNEKLFF,TGTGCCAGCAGCCAGGAGGGGCCTAATGAAAAACTGTTTTTT
many,TRBJ1-3,TRBD1,TRBV7-9,CASSPDRERNTIYF,TGTGCCAGCAGCCCCGACAGGGAGCGAAACACCATATATTTT
many,TRBJ2-7,.,TRBV3-1,CASSPHRFNSYEQYF,TGTGCCAGCAGCCCGCACAGGTTTAATTCCTACGAGCAGTACTTC
few,TRBJ1-4,.,TRBV25-1,CASSDLYDADEKLFF,TGTGCCAGCAGTGACCTATACGACGCGGACGAAAAACTGTTTTTT
many,TRBJ1-2,.,TRBV20-1,CSARVTESWAPSGYTF,TGCAGTGCTAGAGTAACAGAGTCGTGGGCCCCCTCCGGCTACACCTTC